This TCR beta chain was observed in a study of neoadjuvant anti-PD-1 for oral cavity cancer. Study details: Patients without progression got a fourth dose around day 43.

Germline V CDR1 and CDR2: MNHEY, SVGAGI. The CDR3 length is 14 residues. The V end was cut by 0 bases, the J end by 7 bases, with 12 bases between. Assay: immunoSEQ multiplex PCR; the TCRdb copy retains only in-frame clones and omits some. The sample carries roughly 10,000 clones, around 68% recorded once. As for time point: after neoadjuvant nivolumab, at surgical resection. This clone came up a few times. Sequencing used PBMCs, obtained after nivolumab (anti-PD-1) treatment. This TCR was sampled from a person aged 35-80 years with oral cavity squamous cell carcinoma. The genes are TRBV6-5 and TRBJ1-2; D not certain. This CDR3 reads CASSYSRAPVGYTF. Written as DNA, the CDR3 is TGTGCCAGCAGTTACTCGAGAGCACCAGTTGGCTACACCTTC.